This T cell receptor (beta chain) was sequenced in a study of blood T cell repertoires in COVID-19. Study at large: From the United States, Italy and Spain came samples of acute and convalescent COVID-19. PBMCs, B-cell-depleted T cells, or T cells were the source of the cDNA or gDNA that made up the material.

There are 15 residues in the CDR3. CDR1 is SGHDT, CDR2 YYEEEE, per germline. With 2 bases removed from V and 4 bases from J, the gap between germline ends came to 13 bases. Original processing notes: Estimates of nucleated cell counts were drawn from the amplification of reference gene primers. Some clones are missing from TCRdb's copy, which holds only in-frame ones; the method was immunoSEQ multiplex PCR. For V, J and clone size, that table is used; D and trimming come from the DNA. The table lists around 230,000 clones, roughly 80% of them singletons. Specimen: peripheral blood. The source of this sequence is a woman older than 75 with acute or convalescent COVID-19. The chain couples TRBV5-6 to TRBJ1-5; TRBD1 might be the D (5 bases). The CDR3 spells CASSFSRVGNQPQHF. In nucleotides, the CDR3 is TGTGCCAGCAGCTTCTCCAGGGTAGGGAATCAGCCCCAGCATTTT.